A selection of T cell receptor beta chains follows, all from one sample in a study of T cell responses to AZD1222 COVID-19 vaccine. Sequencing used immunoSEQ multiplex PCR; TCRdb keeps in-frame clones, though not all of them. The sample lists about 130,000 clones; 80% to 90% were seen once. The starting material was peripheral blood, obtained 28 days after the second AZD1222 dose. The receptor source for this set is an adult who received the AZD1222 COVID-19 vaccine. The CDR3 runs from the conserved cysteine through the conserved F or W. The D gene is left open where the match is weak. Expanded clones get a size class; other rows say once, few or many, or leave the size out.

CDR3nt: TGCGCCAGCAGCTTGGTAGGGGGCTTAGGCTACACCTTC
CDR3aa: CASSLVGGLGYTF
j_gene: TRBJ1-2
v_gene: TRBV5-1
abundance: NA
d_gene: TRBD1

CDR3nt: TGTGCCTGCCGTGGACAGGGCACTAATGAAAAACTGTTTTTT
CDR3aa: CACRGQGTNEKLFF
j_gene: TRBJ1-4
v_gene: TRBV30
abundance: NA
d_gene: TRBD1

CDR3nt: TGTGCCGGCTCGGGGCGCAGTTATGGCTACACCTTC
CDR3aa: CAGSGRSYGYTF
j_gene: TRBJ1-2
v_gene: TRBV7-9
abundance: NA
d_gene: NA

CDR3nt: TGTGCCAGCAGTACTGACAGGGGACGCAATCAGCCCCAGCATTTT
CDR3aa: CASSTDRGRNQPQHF
j_gene: TRBJ1-5
v_gene: TRBV6-5
abundance: NA
d_gene: TRBD1

CDR3nt: TGTGCCAGCAGTCCCCGGACAGGTCTCGTAGCTTTCTTT
CDR3aa: CASSPRTGLVAFF
j_gene: TRBJ1-1
v_gene: TRBV6-6
abundance: NA
d_gene: TRBD1

CDR3nt: TGTGCCAGCCCTAGGGCTACTAGGGCCTACAATGAGCAGTTCTTC
CDR3aa: CASPRATRAYNEQFF
j_gene: TRBJ2-1
v_gene: TRBV3-1/TRBV3-2
abundance: once
d_gene: NA

CDR3nt: TGCGCCAGCAGCCAAGGAGGGGGCAGGCTCGGCCTAGCGACCTACGAGCAGTACTTC
CDR3aa: CASSQGGGRLGLATYEQYF
j_gene: TRBJ2-7
v_gene: TRBV4-1
abundance: NA
d_gene: NA

CDR3nt: TGTGCCACCAGCAGTTCTAGCGGGGGTTACAATGAGCAGTTCTTC
CDR3aa: CATSSSSGGYNEQFF
j_gene: TRBJ2-1
v_gene: TRBV15
abundance: NA
d_gene: TRBD2

CDR3nt: TGTGCCAGCAGTCCAGGGGGCGGTCAGCCCCAGCATTTT
CDR3aa: CASSPGGGQPQHF
j_gene: TRBJ1-5
v_gene: TRBV2
abundance: NA
d_gene: TRBD1

CDR3nt: TGTGCCAGCAGCTTATTCGGGGGCGACAATTCACCCCTCCACTTT
CDR3aa: CASSLFGGDNSPLHF
j_gene: TRBJ1-6
v_gene: TRBV11-2
abundance: NA
d_gene: NA

CDR3nt: TGTGCCAGCAGCTTACGGCCGACAGTGAACACTGAAGCTTTCTTT
CDR3aa: CASSLRPTVNTEAFF
j_gene: TRBJ1-1
v_gene: TRBV7-9
abundance: NA
d_gene: NA

CDR3nt: TGCAGCGTTACGGAATCTTATGAAAAACTGTTTTTT
CDR3aa: CSVTESYEKLFF
j_gene: TRBJ1-4
v_gene: TRBV29-1
abundance: NA
d_gene: NA

CDR3nt: TGCGCCAGCAGCCAAGTTAACGCAGGGGGCTATGGCTACACCTTC
CDR3aa: CASSQVNAGGYGYTF
j_gene: TRBJ1-2
v_gene: TRBV4-3
abundance: NA
d_gene: TRBD1

CDR3nt: TGTGCCAGCAGCTTATCTAGGGAAGAGACCCAGTACTTC
CDR3aa: CASSLSREETQYF
j_gene: TRBJ2-5
v_gene: TRBV7-9
abundance: NA
d_gene: NA

CDR3nt: TGTGCCAGCAGCTTAGAAGCGATCCACGATACGCAGTATTTT
CDR3aa: CASSLEAIHDTQYF
j_gene: TRBJ2-3
v_gene: TRBV7-9
abundance: NA
d_gene: NA

CDR3nt: TGTGCCTGGGAGGGAATGGGCCTAGAGACCCAGTACTTC
CDR3aa: CAWEGMGLETQYF
j_gene: TRBJ2-5
v_gene: TRBV30
abundance: NA
d_gene: NA

CDR3nt: TGTGCCAGCAGCCCCTGGTGGGGGGCCGAGCAGTACTTC
CDR3aa: CASSPWWGAEQYF
j_gene: TRBJ2-7
v_gene: TRBV7-2
abundance: once
d_gene: NA

CDR3nt: TGTGCCAGCAGTCCCGACACGCTTAGCAATCAGCCCCAGCATTTT
CDR3aa: CASSPDTLSNQPQHF
j_gene: TRBJ1-5
v_gene: TRBV4-2
abundance: NA
d_gene: NA

CDR3nt: TGTGCCAGCAGCTCATCCCCTGGGACTAGCAGGATTGATGAGGCAGATACGCAGTATTTT
CDR3aa: CASSSSPGTSRIDEADTQYF
j_gene: TRBJ2-3
v_gene: TRBV9
abundance: NA
d_gene: TRBD2

CDR3nt: TGCGCCAGCTCTTCCAACAGGGGGCGTTCAGTTTATGGCTACACCTTC
CDR3aa: CASSSNRGRSVYGYTF
j_gene: TRBJ1-2
v_gene: TRBV5-1
abundance: once
d_gene: TRBD1

CDR3nt: TGTGCCAGCAGTGCTCTAGGCGGCACCGGGGAGCTGTTTTTT
CDR3aa: CASSALGGTGELFF
j_gene: TRBJ2-2
v_gene: TRBV2
abundance: few
d_gene: NA

CDR3nt: TGTGCCAGAAGCTTCATCCCAGGCCGGGCTAACTATGGCTACACCTTC
CDR3aa: CARSFIPGRANYGYTF
j_gene: TRBJ1-2
v_gene: TRBV5-3
abundance: NA
d_gene: NA

CDR3nt: TGTGCCATCAGTGACTATGAGGGGGCTGGAAACACCATATATTTT
CDR3aa: CAISDYEGAGNTIYF
j_gene: TRBJ1-3
v_gene: TRBV10-3
abundance: NA
d_gene: NA

CDR3nt: TGCGCCAGCAGCTTGGCCGGGACAGGGGAAGAGACCCAGTACTTC
CDR3aa: CASSLAGTGEETQYF
j_gene: TRBJ2-5
v_gene: TRBV5-1
abundance: NA
d_gene: TRBD1

CDR3nt: TGTGCCAGCAGTCCCGGGACGGTATCCTACGAGCAGTACTTC
CDR3aa: CASSPGTVSYEQYF
j_gene: TRBJ2-7
v_gene: TRBV6-5
abundance: NA
d_gene: NA

CDR3nt: TGCGCCAGCAGCCAAGGGAGCGGGTTAGTTTCTCCCTACAATGAGCAGTTCTTC
CDR3aa: CASSQGSGLVSPYNEQFF
j_gene: TRBJ2-1
v_gene: TRBV4-1
abundance: once
d_gene: NA

CDR3nt: TGTGCCAGCTCACCAGGGGTTGCAGATACGCAGTATTTT
CDR3aa: CASSPGVADTQYF
j_gene: TRBJ2-3
v_gene: TRBV18
abundance: NA
d_gene: NA

CDR3nt: TGTGCCAGTTCGGCAGAACAGGGTTGGTCTGAAGCTTTCTTT
CDR3aa: CASSAEQGWSEAFF
j_gene: TRBJ1-1
v_gene: TRBV2
abundance: NA
d_gene: NA

CDR3nt: TGTGCCAGCAGCCGATTCCACGAGCAGTACTTC
CDR3aa: CASSRFHEQYF
j_gene: TRBJ2-7
v_gene: TRBV5-6
abundance: NA
d_gene: NA

CDR3nt: TGTGCCAGCAGTTTTGTCGGGCAGCCGAAGACCTACTATGGCTACACCTTC
CDR3aa: CASSFVGQPKTYYGYTF
j_gene: TRBJ1-2
v_gene: TRBV27
abundance: many
d_gene: NA

CDR3nt: TGTGCCAGCAGCTTGGGGTCTGCGGAAAAACTGTTTTTT
CDR3aa: CASSLGSAEKLFF
j_gene: TRBJ1-4
v_gene: TRBV7-9
abundance: NA
d_gene: NA

CDR3nt: TGTGCCAGCAGCTTACCTCAGTCGGGGCAGTACTTC
CDR3aa: CASSLPQSGQYF
j_gene: TRBJ2-7
v_gene: TRBV7-9
abundance: NA
d_gene: NA

CDR3nt: TGTGCCATCAGTACCGCAGGGCAGAGAGAGTCACCCCTCCACTTT
CDR3aa: CAISTAGQRESPLHF
j_gene: TRBJ1-6
v_gene: TRBV10-3
abundance: NA
d_gene: NA

CDR3nt: TGCGCCAGCAGCCAAGGTTGGGAGGCCAATCAGCCCCAGCATTTT
CDR3aa: CASSQGWEANQPQHF
j_gene: TRBJ1-5
v_gene: TRBV4-3
abundance: NA
d_gene: NA

CDR3nt: TGTGCCTCCAGCCCCGGGACAGTGAACACTGAAGCTTTCTTT
CDR3aa: CASSPGTVNTEAFF
j_gene: TRBJ1-1
v_gene: TRBV24-1
abundance: NA
d_gene: TRBD1

CDR3nt: TGTGCCATCAGTGGATCAGGGGGCGCGGACACTGAAGCTTTCTTT
CDR3aa: CAISGSGGADTEAFF
j_gene: TRBJ1-1
v_gene: TRBV10-3
abundance: NA
d_gene: TRBD1

CDR3nt: TGTGCCAGCAGCCTAGGGGTTCACAGGGCGGGCACTGAAGCTTTCTTT
CDR3aa: CASSLGVHRAGTEAFF
j_gene: TRBJ1-1
v_gene: TRBV3-1/TRBV3-2
abundance: NA
d_gene: NA

CDR3nt: TGTGCCAGCAGCCAAAGAGAAACCGGGGAGCTGTTTTTT
CDR3aa: CASSQRETGELFF
j_gene: TRBJ2-2
v_gene: TRBV14
abundance: NA
d_gene: NA

CDR3nt: TGTGCCAGCAGCCCCTCATGGACAGCAAGGCCCGAAGCTTTCTTT
CDR3aa: CASSPSWTARPEAFF
j_gene: TRBJ1-1
v_gene: TRBV7-9
abundance: NA
d_gene: NA

CDR3nt: TGTGCCAGCGGGCGTGCATACCGGGAGGAGACCCAGTACTTC
CDR3aa: CASGRAYREETQYF
j_gene: TRBJ2-5
v_gene: TRBV2
abundance: NA
d_gene: NA

CDR3nt: TGTGCCTGGAGTCTCAGCGGGACTCAGTTCTTC
CDR3aa: CAWSLSGTQFF
j_gene: TRBJ2-1
v_gene: TRBV30
abundance: NA
d_gene: TRBD2

CDR3nt: TGCAGCGGAGGGTCCACCGGGGAGCTGTTTTTT
CDR3aa: CSGGSTGELFF
j_gene: TRBJ2-2
v_gene: TRBV29-1
abundance: NA
d_gene: NA

CDR3nt: TGCGCCAGCAGCAGGCCGGGGACAGCCTACGAGCAGTACTTC
CDR3aa: CASSRPGTAYEQYF
j_gene: TRBJ2-7
v_gene: TRBV5-1
abundance: NA
d_gene: TRBD1

CDR3nt: TGTGCCAGCTCACCACCGCAGGGTTCCGGGGAGCTGTTTTTT
CDR3aa: CASSPPQGSGELFF
j_gene: TRBJ2-2
v_gene: TRBV18
abundance: NA
d_gene: NA

CDR3nt: TGTGCCTGGACTTGGGAGGGAAAAGGATCTGGAAACACCATATATTTT
CDR3aa: CAWTWEGKGSGNTIYF
j_gene: TRBJ1-3
v_gene: TRBV30
abundance: NA
d_gene: NA

CDR3nt: TGTGCAAGTCGCTTACGGTGGGGGGCCTATGGCTACACCTTC
CDR3aa: CASRLRWGAYGYTF
j_gene: TRBJ1-2
v_gene: TRBV12-2
abundance: NA
d_gene: NA

CDR3nt: TGTGCCAGCAGCCATTATAGAGATACGCAGTATTTT
CDR3aa: CASSHYRDTQYF
j_gene: TRBJ2-3
v_gene: TRBV14
abundance: NA
d_gene: NA

CDR3nt: TGCGCCAGCAGCTTGGAGGGCCTCCTTGTAGATGAGCAGTTCTTC
CDR3aa: CASSLEGLLVDEQFF
j_gene: TRBJ2-1
v_gene: TRBV5-1
abundance: NA
d_gene: NA

CDR3nt: TGCGCCAGCAGCTTGGAAGGATCCACCACTGGCTACACCTTC
CDR3aa: CASSLEGSTTGYTF
j_gene: TRBJ1-2
v_gene: TRBV5-1
abundance: NA
d_gene: NA

CDR3nt: TGTGCCAGCTCACTCGGACGGAATAATGAGCAGTTCTTC
CDR3aa: CASSLGRNNEQFF
j_gene: TRBJ2-1
v_gene: TRBV18
abundance: once
d_gene: NA

CDR3nt: TGTGCCAGCACAGGGGGTAGCACAGATACGCAGTATTTT
CDR3aa: CASTGGSTDTQYF
j_gene: TRBJ2-3
v_gene: TRBV6-5
abundance: NA
d_gene: TRBD1

CDR3nt: TGTGCCAGCAGCAAAATTGGACAGAACTATGGCTACACCTTC
CDR3aa: CASSKIGQNYGYTF
j_gene: TRBJ1-2
v_gene: TRBV27
abundance: NA
d_gene: NA

CDR3nt: TGTGCCAGCAGCCAGGGGGTAGGTGGCTACACCTTC
CDR3aa: CASSQGVGGYTF
j_gene: TRBJ1-2
v_gene: TRBV12-3/TRBV12-4
abundance: NA
d_gene: TRBD1